Listed below are T cell receptor beta chains from one sample, sequenced in a study of OX40 agonist ivuxolimab in advanced cancers. Generated by immunoSEQ multiplex PCR, the TCRdb table keeps only in-frame clones and is missing some. The repertoire holds about 68,000 clones, with approximately 90% as singletons. The sample here was CD4+ or CD8+ T cells sorted from blood, taken in a trial of the OX40 agonist ivuxolimab. Receptors originate from an adult with an advanced solid tumor such as melanoma, head and neck, liver or kidney cancer. CDR3s include the opening cysteine and the closing phenylalanine or tryptophan. D genes are given only for firm matches.

d_call	v_call	j_call	cdr3_aa
TRBD1	TRBV11-2	TRBJ2-7	CASSLTGWFDEQYF
-	TRBV19	TRBJ1-6	CASSTIQGGNSPLHF
-	TRBV5-5	TRBJ2-7	CASSLGRWRPGEQYF
TRBD2	TRBV7-9	TRBJ2-2	CASSRQTSANTGELFF
TRBD1	TRBV6-1	TRBJ2-6	CASSELGTGGFGANVLTF
TRBD1	TRBV15	TRBJ2-5	CATSTRQGGVETQYF
TRBD2	TRBV2	TRBJ2-1	CASSATSGFNEQFF
TRBD2	TRBV6-5	TRBJ2-1	CATSSGGFDDEQFF
TRBD1	TRBV9	TRBJ2-1	CASSVMGQGEPYNEQFF
-	TRBV28	TRBJ2-2	CASSPWDLNTGELFF
TRBD2	TRBV14	TRBJ2-3	CASSRQLAGGPYGTDTQYF
-	TRBV4-1	TRBJ2-2	CASSQIRGLANTGELFF
-	TRBV19	TRBJ2-1	CASSIDRGVSSYNEQFF
-	TRBV6-6	TRBJ1-2	CASSQQSDYGYTF
-	TRBV30	TRBJ2-3	CAWRLRGFTDTQYF
TRBD1	TRBV7-3	TRBJ2-5	CASSQTGGRETQYF
-	TRBV7-9	TRBJ1-1	CASSSSLGEAFF